One and the same sample provided the 2 T cell receptor beta chains below, sequenced in a study of tumor T cells in aggressive B-cell lymphoma. Using immunoSEQ multiplex PCR, the repertoire was profiled, and TCRdb retains in-frame clones only, with some absent. The sample lists 800 or so clones, around 93% occurring once. The specimen sequenced was tumor tissue. These receptor sequences come from an adult with diffuse large B cell lymphoma.

This clone has only one observation. The rearrangement uses TRBV6-1 and TRBJ2-7; 8 bases agree with TRBD2. Trimming cost V 1 base and J 4 bases; bases outside gene matches: 6. Germline CDR1 and CDR2: MNHNS and SASEGT. The CDR3 has 15 amino acids. The CDR3, as DNA: TGTGCCAGCAGTGAAGGGGTACTAGCGGCTTACGAGCAGTACTTC. Translated, it gives CASSEGVLAAYEQYF.

V is TRBV2 and J is TRBJ1-5; tentatively, D is TRBD1 (5 bases). The CDR3 extends over 14 amino acids. Trimming cost V 4 bases and J 4 bases, with 11 bases left between them. CDR1 SNHLY and CDR2 FYNNEI come from the germline V gene. The CDR3: CASSVRDSNQPQHF. The DNA of the CDR3 is TGTGCCAGCAGTGTACGAGACAGTAATCAGCCCCAGCATTTT.